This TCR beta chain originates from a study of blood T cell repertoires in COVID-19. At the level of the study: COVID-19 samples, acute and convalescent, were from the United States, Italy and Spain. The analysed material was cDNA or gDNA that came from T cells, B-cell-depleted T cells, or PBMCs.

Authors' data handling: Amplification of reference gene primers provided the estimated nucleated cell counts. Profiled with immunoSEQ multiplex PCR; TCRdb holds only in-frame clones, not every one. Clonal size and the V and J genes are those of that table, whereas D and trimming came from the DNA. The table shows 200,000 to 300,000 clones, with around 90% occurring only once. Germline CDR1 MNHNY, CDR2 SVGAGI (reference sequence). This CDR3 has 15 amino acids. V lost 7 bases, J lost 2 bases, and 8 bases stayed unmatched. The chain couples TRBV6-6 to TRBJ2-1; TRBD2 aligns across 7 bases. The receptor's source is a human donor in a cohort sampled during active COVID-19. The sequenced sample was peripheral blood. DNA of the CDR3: TGTGCCAGCAACCAAGGGCTAGCGGCCTACAATGAGCAGTTCTTC. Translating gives CASNQGLAAYNEQFF.